These T cell receptor beta chains were read from a single sample in a study of cytomegalovirus exposure and HLA in healthy donors. Sequencing used immunoSEQ multiplex PCR; TCRdb keeps in-frame clones, though not all of them. The sample yields 150,000 to 200,000 clones, approximately 84% seen once. Sequencing was done on a sample of PBMCs. The source of these receptors is a man aged 18 to 35 in good health and CMV-seronegative. CDR3s include the opening cysteine and the closing phenylalanine or tryptophan. D genes are given only for firm matches. Not all rows give a size; the values are once, few, many and, for expanded clones, a class.

D	V	size	J	CDR3	DNA
TRBD1	TRBV4-1	.	TRBJ1-4	CASSPSAQGMEEKLFF	TGCGCCAGCAGCCCATCGGCACAGGGGATGGAGGAAAAACTGTTTTTT
TRBD2	TRBV30	.	TRBJ2-1	CAWTSGRAINEQFF	TGTGCCTGGACTAGCGGGAGGGCTATTAATGAGCAGTTCTTC
.	TRBV10-2	.	TRBJ1-5	CASTRTPNQPQHF	TGCGCCAGCACTCGGACACCTAATCAGCCCCAGCATTTT
TRBD2	TRBV19	.	TRBJ2-7	CASRPTSGGVYEQYF	TGTGCCAGTAGACCGACTAGCGGAGGGGTCTACGAGCAGTACTTC
.	TRBV11-3	.	TRBJ2-5	CASSLMAATVQETQYF	TGTGCCAGCAGCTTAATGGCAGCGACCGTCCAAGAGACCCAGTACTTC
.	TRBV5-6	few	TRBJ2-3	CASSQDYGGDTQYF	TGTGCCAGCAGCCAAGATTATGGGGGGGATACGCAGTATTTT
TRBD1	TRBV28	.	TRBJ1-6	CASSPGQGDSPLHF	TGTGCCAGCAGCCCGGGACAGGGAGACTCACCCCTCCACTTT
TRBD1	TRBV7-9	once	TRBJ1-2	CASSSGQGAIDGYTF	TGTGCCAGCAGCTCAGGACAGGGGGCTATCGATGGCTACACCTTC
.	TRBV18	.	TRBJ1-2	CASSPAGRRDYGYTF	TGTGCCAGCTCACCCGCAGGGCGGAGGGACTATGGCTACACCTTC
TRBD2	TRBV19	.	TRBJ2-2	CASSISLAGTGELFF	TGTGCCAGTAGTATCAGTCTAGCGGGAACCGGGGAGCTGTTTTTT
TRBD1	TRBV7-9	few	TRBJ2-7	CASSLQFRGQDEQYF	TGTGCCAGCAGCTTACAGTTCAGGGGGCAAGACGAGCAGTACTTC
TRBD1	TRBV13	.	TRBJ2-7	CASSLGVAGGVNEQYF	TGTGCCAGCAGCTTAGGCGTGGCAGGGGGCGTAAACGAGCAGTACTTC
.	TRBV7-6	once	TRBJ2-5	CASSLDPYGNQETQYF	TGTGCCAGCAGCTTAGACCCATACGGGAACCAAGAGACCCAGTACTTC
.	TRBV7-9	.	TRBJ1-2	CASSLVREGYGYTF	TGTGCCAGCAGCTTAGTCAGGGAAGGCTATGGCTACACCTTC
.	TRBV18	.	TRBJ2-7	CASSPPSIYEQYF	TGTGCCAGCTCACCACCTAGTATTTACGAGCAGTACTTC
.	TRBV19	.	TRBJ1-1	CASSIYRGGTEAFF	TGTGCCAGTAGTATATATCGGGGTGGGACTGAAGCTTTCTTT
TRBD1	TRBV14	.	TRBJ2-1	CASSRTGTGAFGEQFF	TGTGCCAGCAGCCGAACCGGGACAGGGGCCTTTGGTGAGCAGTTCTTC
.	TRBV6-1	.	TRBJ1-1	CASSVHAEAFF	TGTGCCAGCAGTGTACACGCTGAAGCTTTCTTT
TRBD1	TRBV2	.	TRBJ2-1	CASSRDRGPYNEQFF	TGTGCCAGCAGCAGGGACAGGGGTCCCTACAATGAGCAGTTCTTC
TRBD1	TRBV29-1	.	TRBJ1-5	CSVGTGVNQPQHF	TGCAGCGTTGGGACAGGGGTCAATCAGCCCCAGCATTTT
TRBD1	TRBV5-6	.	TRBJ1-4	CASSLVEGAGEKLFF	TGTGCCAGCAGCTTGGTAGAGGGGGCAGGAGAAAAACTGTTTTTT
.	TRBV4-1	.	TRBJ2-2	CASSQARSPPGELFF	TGCGCCAGCAGCCAAGCACGGAGTCCCCCCGGGGAGCTGTTTTTT
.	TRBV18	.	TRBJ2-7	CASSPGVGTYEQYF	TGTGCCAGCTCACCCGGGGTGGGGACCTACGAGCAGTACTTC